The 11 T cell receptor beta chains given below trace back to one sample, sequenced in a study of response to subunit inactivated influenza vaccine. TCRdb analysed the RT-PCR reads with MiXCR anew, one entry per CDR3 protein. The sample contains about 780,000 distinct CDR3 sequences, around 18% of which appear only once. The sequencing used PBMCs from blood, collected less than 6 days after vaccination. These receptors came from a man in his fifties who received an inactivated influenza vaccine.

This clonotype was observed a handful of times. CDR3 nucleotides: TGTGCCATCAGTGGACAGGGAGAAAGATACGAGCAGTACTTC. Translated, it gives CAISGQGERYEQYF. The chain combines TRBV10-3 with TRBJ2-7; 7 bases are shared with TRBD1. The trim removed 4 bases at V and 4 bases at J, leaving 7 bases unmatched. Germline assignment: CDR1 ENHRY and CDR2 SYGVKD. The CDR3 loop spans 14 amino acids.

The table lists this clonotype with a few counts. The chain combines TRBV12-3 or TRBV12-4 with TRBJ2-1; D may be TRBD2 (6 bases). The CDR3 extends over 12 amino acids. V lost 2 bases and J 9 bases, leaving 8 bases between the germline ends. The CDR3 here is CASSLPGSEQFF. CDR3 nucleotide sequence: TGTGCCAGCAGTTTACCCGGGAGTGAGCAGTTCTTC.

The V and J genes are TRBV6-5 and TRBJ1-6; D is possibly TRBD1 (6 bases). The CDR3 loop spans 15 amino acids. CDR1 is MNHEY and CDR2 is SVGAGI in the germline V gene. The V and J ends lost 0 bases and 5 bases respectively, with 8 bases between them. Written as DNA, the CDR3 is TGTGCCAGCAGTTACTCGACAGGAAATAATTCACCCCTCCACTTT. Residues: CASSYSTGNNSPLHF.

The chain joins TRBV29-1 to TRBJ1-1; D uncertain. The CDR3 is made up of 13 amino acids. V dropped 7 bases and J dropped 1 base, with 13 bases sitting between them. The germline V gene has CDR1 SQVTM and CDR2 ANQGSEA. The CDR3 is CSASSWGNTEAFF. The CDR3, as DNA: TGCAGCGCTAGCTCATGGGGGAACACTGAAGCTTTCTTT.

This clonotype was recorded many times. This chain links TRBV5-1 with TRBJ2-1; 10 bases match TRBD2. In germline, CDR1 is SGHRS, CDR2 YFSETQ. CDR3 length: 14 residues. J lost 5 bases, V lost 3 bases, and 2 bases had no gene match. CDR3 protein: CASSYTSGNNEQFF. CDR3 DNA: TGCGCCAGCAGCTACACTAGCGGGAACAATGAGCAGTTCTTC.

This clonotype was seen a single time. V and J are TRBV5-5 and TRBJ1-5; unclear D gene. Trimming cost V 0 bases and J 9 bases, with 19 bases left between them. The CDR3 is 16 amino acids. Looked up from germline, CDR1 is SGHKS and CDR2 is YYEKEE (reference sequence). The CDR3 loop reads CASSLGPPGQFGPQHF. CDR3 bases: TGTGCCAGCAGCTTGGGTCCGCCGGGCCAATTTGGGCCCCAGCATTTT.

This clonotype turned up a few times. The CDR3 reads CASSSRSDVGIEAFF. In DNA form, the CDR3 reads TGCGCCAGCAGCTCCAGATCGGATGTCGGAATAGAAGCTTTCTTT. V gene TRBV4-3 combines with J gene TRBJ1-1, with no clear D. The V and J ends lost 5 bases and 8 bases respectively, with 21 bases between them. The CDR3 totals 15 residues. Germline lookup yields CDR1 LGHNA and CDR2 YSLEER.

This clonotype was counted only a few times. This rearrangement joins TRBV6-1 to TRBJ2-2; D may be TRBD1 (6 bases). This CDR3 has 14 residues. CDR1 MNHNS and CDR2 SASEGT come from the germline V gene. Trimming removed 5 bases from V and 7 bases from J, with 14 bases in between. As DNA, the CDR3 is TGTGCCAGCAGTCCACAGGGTTACGGCGGGGAGCTGTTTTTT. Amino acid sequence: CASSPQGYGGELFF.

In this sample, this clonotype turned up a few times. J is TRBJ2-3 and V is TRBV9; D may match TRBD1 or TRBD2 (5 bases each). V shed 0 bases and J shed 2 bases, with 10 bases lying between them. Germline V gene sequence: CDR1 SGDLS, CDR2 YYNGEE. There are 15 residues in the CDR3. CDR3 in amino acids: CASSVGGRTTDTQYF. Here the CDR3 DNA reads TGTGCCAGCAGCGTAGGGGGGAGAACCACAGATACGCAGTATTTT.

The chain couples TRBV29-1 to TRBJ1-1; unclear D gene. CDR3 length equals 12 residues. V gave up 7 bases and J gave up 0 bases, with 9 bases separating them. From germline, CDR1 is SQVTM and CDR2 ANQGSEA. The CDR3 here is CSAQGLNTEAFF. CDR3 sequence (DNA): TGCAGCGCCCAAGGGCTGAACACTGAAGCTTTCTTT.

Only a few counts were recorded for this clonotype. This CDR3 is CASSLDQPAADTQYF. CDR3 nucleotides: TGTGCCAGCTCACTGGACCAACCAGCAGCAGATACGCAGTATTTT. V gene TRBV18 combines with J gene TRBJ2-3, with D uncertain. The CDR3 loop spans 15 amino acids. With 4 bases removed from V and 4 bases from J, the gap between germline ends came to 15 bases. Germline lookup yields CDR1 KGHSH and CDR2 LQKENI.